A single TCR beta chain is shown here with its context. Some clones are missing from TCRdb's copy, which holds only in-frame ones; the method was immunoSEQ multiplex PCR. The sample shows roughly 50,000 clones, roughly 82% of them seen only once. The sample is drawn from a study of blood T cell repertoires in COVID-19. What was sequenced was peripheral blood. The clonotype was recovered from a man aged 40-49 years with acute or convalescent COVID-19.

The CDR3 reads CASSYPNSPLHF. The CDR3 DNA reads TGTGCCAGCAGTTACCCGAATTCACCCCTCCACTTT. The V call is TRBV6-5, the J call TRBJ1-6; D ambiguous. The germline gives CDR1 MNHEY, CDR2 SVGAGI. CDR3 length: 12 residues. Trimming shortened V by 2 bases and J by 7 bases, and 3 bases separated the two germline ends.